A selection of T cell receptor beta chains follows, all from one sample in a study of T cells in localized non-small cell lung cancer. Measured with immunoSEQ multiplex PCR; TCRdb has only the in-frame clones, and not every one. The repertoire holds 50,000 to 60,000 clones, with 80% as singletons. The source was PBMCs, collected before any cancer treatment. These receptors were taken from a woman between 40 and 69 years old with stage II lung adenocarcinoma. Both conserved end residues are trimmed from each CDR3. D genes are given only for firm matches.

>TRBV19|TRBJ1-1|-
ASSIDGGTTEAF
>TRBV6-5|TRBJ1-1|TRBD1
ASSSTGGISPEAF
>TRBV15|TRBJ1-5|-
ATSGGGKGNQPQH
>TRBV27|TRBJ1-6|-
ASSLSTNSPLH
>TRBV9|TRBJ1-6|TRBD1
ASSPEGDSNSPLH
>TRBV9|TRBJ2-1|-
ASSFRLYNEQF
>TRBV29-1|TRBJ2-3|-
SVEDRGTQY
>TRBV2|TRBJ1-1|-
ASFPTNRAEAF
>TRBV27|TRBJ2-6|-
ASSLYTPSGANVLT
>TRBV6-5|TRBJ1-4|TRBD1
ASSYSDRAEKLF
>TRBV30|TRBJ1-5|-
AWSRGGHSNQPQH
>TRBV7-2|TRBJ1-5|-
ASSRIGTSSQPQH
>TRBV7-9|TRBJ1-1|-
ASSRMFMNTEAF
>TRBV7-8|TRBJ2-7|-
ASSLAFGAYEQY
>TRBV18|TRBJ1-5|-
ASSHTGIWDQPQH
>TRBV6-5|TRBJ1-1|-
ASSAPEASGTEAF
>TRBV5-1|TRBJ2-7|-
ASSLAPGSYEQY
>TRBV7-2|TRBJ1-3|-
ASSPTTGYYSGNTIY
>TRBV19|TRBJ1-4|-
ASSIRQKLF
>TRBV27|TRBJ1-1|-
ASRPFLQAAEAF
>TRBV5-8|TRBJ2-1|-
ASSTYSLGYNEQF
>TRBV6-5|TRBJ1-4|-
ASSTGPFEKLF
>TRBV2|TRBJ1-2|TRBD1
ATDQGGAADGYT
>TRBV6-5|TRBJ1-5|-
ASSYQRPRGNQPQH
>TRBV14|TRBJ2-3|-
ASSQAIVDTQY
>TRBV7-3|TRBJ1-1|-
ASSLNENTEAF
>TRBV7-9|TRBJ1-1|-
ASSLGPGSGTEAF
>TRBV29-1|TRBJ1-1|-
SAGTNTEAF